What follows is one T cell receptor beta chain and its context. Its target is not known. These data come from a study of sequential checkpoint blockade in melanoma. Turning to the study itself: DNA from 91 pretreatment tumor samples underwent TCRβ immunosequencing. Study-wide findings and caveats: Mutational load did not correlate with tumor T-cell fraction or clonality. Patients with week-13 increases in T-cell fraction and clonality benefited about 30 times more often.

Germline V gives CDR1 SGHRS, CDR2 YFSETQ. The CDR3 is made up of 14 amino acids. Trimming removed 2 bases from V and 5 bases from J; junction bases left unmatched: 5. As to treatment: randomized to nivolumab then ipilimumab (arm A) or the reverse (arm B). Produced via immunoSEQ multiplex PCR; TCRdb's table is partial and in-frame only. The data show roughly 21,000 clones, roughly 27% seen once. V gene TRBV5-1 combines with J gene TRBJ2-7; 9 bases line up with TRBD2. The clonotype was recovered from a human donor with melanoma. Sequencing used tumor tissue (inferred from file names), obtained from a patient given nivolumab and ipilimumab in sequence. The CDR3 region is CASSFLAGTDEQYF. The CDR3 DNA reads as TGCGCCAGCAGCTTCCTAGCGGGAACTGACGAGCAGTACTTC. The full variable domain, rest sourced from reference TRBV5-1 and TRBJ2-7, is KAGVTQTPRYLIKTRGQQVTLSCSPISGHRSVSWYQQTPGQGLQFLFEYFSETQRNKGNFPGRFSGRQFSNSRSEMNVSTLELGDSALYLCASSFLAGTDEQYFGPGTRLTVT.